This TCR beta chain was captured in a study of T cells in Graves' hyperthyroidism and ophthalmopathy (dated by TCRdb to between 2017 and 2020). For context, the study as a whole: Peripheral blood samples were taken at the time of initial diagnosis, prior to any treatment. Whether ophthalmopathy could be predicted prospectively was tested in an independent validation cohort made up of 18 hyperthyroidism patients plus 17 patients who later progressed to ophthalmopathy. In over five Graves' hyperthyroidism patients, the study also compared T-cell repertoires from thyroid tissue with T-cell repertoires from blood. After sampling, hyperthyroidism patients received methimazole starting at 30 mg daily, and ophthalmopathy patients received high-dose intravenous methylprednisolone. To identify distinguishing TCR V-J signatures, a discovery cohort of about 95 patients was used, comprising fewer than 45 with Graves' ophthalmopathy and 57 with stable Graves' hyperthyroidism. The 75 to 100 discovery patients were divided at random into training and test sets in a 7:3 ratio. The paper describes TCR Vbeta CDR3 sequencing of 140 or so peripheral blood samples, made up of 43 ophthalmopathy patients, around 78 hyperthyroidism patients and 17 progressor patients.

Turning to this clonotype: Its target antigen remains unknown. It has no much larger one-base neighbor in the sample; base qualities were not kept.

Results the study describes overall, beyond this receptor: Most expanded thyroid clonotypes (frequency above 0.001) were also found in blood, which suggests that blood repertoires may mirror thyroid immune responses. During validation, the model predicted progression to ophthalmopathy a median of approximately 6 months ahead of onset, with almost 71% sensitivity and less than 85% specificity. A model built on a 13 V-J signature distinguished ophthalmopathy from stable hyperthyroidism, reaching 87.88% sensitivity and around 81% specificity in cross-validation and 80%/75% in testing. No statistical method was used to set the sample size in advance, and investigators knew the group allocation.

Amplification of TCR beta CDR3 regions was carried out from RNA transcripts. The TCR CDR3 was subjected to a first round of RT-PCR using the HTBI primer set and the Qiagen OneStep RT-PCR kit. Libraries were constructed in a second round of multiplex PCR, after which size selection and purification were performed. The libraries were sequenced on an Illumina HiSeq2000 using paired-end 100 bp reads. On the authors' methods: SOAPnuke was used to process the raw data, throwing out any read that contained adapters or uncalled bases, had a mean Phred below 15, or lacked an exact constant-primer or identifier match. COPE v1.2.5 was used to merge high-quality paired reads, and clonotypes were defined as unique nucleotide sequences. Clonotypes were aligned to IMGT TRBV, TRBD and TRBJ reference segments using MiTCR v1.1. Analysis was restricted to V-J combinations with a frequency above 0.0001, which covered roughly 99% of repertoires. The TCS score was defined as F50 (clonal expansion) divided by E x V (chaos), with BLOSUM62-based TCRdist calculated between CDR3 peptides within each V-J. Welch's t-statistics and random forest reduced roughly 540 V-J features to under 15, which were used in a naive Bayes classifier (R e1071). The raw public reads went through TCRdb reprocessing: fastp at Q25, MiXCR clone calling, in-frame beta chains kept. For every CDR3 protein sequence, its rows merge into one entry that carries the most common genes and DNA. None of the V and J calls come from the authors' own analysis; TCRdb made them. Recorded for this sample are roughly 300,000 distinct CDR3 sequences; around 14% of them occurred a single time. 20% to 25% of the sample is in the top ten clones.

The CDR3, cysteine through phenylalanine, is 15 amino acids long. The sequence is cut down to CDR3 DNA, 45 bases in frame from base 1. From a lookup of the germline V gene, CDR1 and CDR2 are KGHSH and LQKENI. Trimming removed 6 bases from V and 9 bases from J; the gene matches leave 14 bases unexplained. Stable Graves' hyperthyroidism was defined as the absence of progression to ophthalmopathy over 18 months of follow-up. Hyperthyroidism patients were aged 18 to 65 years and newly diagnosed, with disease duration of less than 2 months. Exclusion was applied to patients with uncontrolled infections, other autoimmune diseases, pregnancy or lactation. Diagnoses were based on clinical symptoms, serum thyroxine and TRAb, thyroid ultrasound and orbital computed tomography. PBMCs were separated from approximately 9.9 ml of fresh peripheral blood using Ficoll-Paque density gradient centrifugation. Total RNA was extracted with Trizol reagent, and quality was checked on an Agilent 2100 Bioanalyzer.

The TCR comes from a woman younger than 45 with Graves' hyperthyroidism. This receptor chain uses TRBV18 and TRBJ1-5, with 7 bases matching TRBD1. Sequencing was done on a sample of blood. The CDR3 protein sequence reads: CASSTGTVGRRPQHF. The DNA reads TGTGCCAGCTCGACCGGGACAGTGGGGCGGCGGCCCCAGCATTTT.